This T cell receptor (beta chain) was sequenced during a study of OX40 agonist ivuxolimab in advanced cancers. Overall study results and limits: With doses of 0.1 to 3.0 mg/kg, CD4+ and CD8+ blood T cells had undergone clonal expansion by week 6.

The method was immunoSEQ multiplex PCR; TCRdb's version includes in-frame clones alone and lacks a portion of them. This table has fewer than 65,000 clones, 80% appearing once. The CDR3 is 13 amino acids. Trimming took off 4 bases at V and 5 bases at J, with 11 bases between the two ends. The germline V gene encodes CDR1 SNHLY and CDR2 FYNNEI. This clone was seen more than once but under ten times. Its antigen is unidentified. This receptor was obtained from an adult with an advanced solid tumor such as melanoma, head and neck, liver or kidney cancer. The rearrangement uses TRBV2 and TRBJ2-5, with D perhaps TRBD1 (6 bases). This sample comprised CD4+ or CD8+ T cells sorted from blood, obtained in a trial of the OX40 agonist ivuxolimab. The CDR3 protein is CASSGGLGETQYF. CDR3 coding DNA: TGTGCCAGCAGTGGGGGGCTGGGGGAGACCCAGTACTTC.